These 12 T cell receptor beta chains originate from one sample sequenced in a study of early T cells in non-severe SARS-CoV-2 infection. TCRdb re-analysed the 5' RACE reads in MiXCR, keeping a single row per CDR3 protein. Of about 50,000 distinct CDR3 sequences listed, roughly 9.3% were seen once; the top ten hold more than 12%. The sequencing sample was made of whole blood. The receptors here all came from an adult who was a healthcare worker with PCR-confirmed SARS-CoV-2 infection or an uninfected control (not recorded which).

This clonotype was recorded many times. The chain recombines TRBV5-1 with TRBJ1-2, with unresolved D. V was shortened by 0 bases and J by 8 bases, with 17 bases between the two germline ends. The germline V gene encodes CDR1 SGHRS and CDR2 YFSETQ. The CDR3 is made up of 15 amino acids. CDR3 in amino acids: CASSLEAAAGNGYTF. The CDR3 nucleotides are TGCGCCAGCAGCTTGGAGGCGGCGGCTGGGAACGGCTACACCTTC.

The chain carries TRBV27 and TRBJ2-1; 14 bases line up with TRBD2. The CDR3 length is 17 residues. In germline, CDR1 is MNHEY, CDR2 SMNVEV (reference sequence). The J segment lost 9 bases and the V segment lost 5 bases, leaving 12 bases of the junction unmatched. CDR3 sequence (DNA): TGTGCCAGCAGTCCCCTAGGACTAGCGGGAGGAGATGGTGAGCAGTTCTTC. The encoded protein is CASSPLGLAGGDGEQFF.

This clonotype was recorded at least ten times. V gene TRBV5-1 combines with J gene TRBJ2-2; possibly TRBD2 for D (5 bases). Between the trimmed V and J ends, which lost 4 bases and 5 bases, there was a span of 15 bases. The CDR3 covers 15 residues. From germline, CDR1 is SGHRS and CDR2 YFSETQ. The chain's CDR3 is CASSPAAEGTGELFF. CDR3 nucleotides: TGCGCCAGCAGCCCCGCGGCCGAGGGTACCGGGGAGCTGTTTTTT.

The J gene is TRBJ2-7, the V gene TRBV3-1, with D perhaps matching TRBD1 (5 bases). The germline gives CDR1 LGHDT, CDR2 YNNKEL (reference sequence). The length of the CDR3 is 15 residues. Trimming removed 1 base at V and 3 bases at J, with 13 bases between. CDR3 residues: CASSQGPGKHYEQYF. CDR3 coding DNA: TGTGCCAGCAGCCAAGGTCCAGGGAAGCACTACGAGCAGTACTTC.

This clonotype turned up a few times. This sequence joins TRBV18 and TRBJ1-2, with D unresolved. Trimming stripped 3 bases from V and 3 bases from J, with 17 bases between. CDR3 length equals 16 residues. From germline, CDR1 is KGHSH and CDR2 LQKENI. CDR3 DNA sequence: TGTGCCAGCTCACCCCAAGGGAAGTCAGCGTACTATGGCTACACCTTC. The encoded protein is CASSPQGKSAYYGYTF.

The CDR3 here is CASSRNSGPFPQPQHF. As DNA, the CDR3 is TGTGCCAGCAGTCGTAACTCGGGCCCCTTCCCTCAGCCCCAGCATTTT. V usage is TRBV12-3 or TRBV12-4 and J usage is TRBJ1-5; D is ambiguous. This CDR3 spans 16 amino acids. V was clipped by 5 bases and J by 6 bases, with 20 bases between them.

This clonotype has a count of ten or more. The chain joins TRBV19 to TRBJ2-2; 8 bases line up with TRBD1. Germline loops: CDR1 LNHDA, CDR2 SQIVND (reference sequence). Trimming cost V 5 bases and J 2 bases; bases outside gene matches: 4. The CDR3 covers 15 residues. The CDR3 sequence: CASSRQGANTGELFF. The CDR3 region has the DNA TGTGCCAGTAGTCGGCAGGGGGCAAACACCGGGGAGCTGTTTTTT.

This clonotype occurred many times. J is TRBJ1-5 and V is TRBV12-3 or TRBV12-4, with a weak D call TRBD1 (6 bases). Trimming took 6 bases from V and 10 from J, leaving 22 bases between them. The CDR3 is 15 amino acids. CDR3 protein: CASSPSEGGSQPQHF. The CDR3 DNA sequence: TGTGCCAGCAGCCCCTCCGAGGGGGGATCTCAACCCCAGCATTTT.

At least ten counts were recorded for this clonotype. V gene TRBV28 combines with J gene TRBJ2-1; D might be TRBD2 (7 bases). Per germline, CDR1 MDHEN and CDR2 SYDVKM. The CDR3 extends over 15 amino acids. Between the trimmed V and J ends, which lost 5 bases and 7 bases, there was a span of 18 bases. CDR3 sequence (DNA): TGTGCCAGCAGTGCGGCGGGGGCGGGCGAGAATGAGCAGTTCTTC. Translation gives CASSAAGAGENEQFF. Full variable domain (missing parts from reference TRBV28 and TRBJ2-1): DVKVTQSSRYLVKRTGEKVFLECVQDMDHENMFWYRQDPGLGLRLIYFSYDVKMKEKGDIPEGYSVSREKKERFSLILESASTNQTSMYLCASSAAGAGENEQFFGPGTRLTVL.

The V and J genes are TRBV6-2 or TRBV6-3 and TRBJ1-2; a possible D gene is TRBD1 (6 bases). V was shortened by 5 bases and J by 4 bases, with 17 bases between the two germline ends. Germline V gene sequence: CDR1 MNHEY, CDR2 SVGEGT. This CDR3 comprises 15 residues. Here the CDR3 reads CASSPPRTDLYGYTF. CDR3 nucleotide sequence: TGTGCCAGCAGTCCCCCCCGGACAGACCTCTATGGCTACACCTTC.

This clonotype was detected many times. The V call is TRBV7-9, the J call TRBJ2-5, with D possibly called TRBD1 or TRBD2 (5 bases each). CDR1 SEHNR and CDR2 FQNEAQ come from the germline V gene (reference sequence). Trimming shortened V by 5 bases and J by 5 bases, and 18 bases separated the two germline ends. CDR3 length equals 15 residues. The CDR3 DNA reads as TGTGCCAGCAGCCGACAAACCGGGACCGGGGAGACCCAGTACTTC. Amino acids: CASSRQTGTGETQYF.

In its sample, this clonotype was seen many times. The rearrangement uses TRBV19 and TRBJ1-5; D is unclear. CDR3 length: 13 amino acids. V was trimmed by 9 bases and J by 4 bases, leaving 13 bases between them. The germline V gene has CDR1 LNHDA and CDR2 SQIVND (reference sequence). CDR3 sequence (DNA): TGTGCCAGCTCCCCCCTAATTAATCAGCCCCAGCATTTT. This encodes CASSPLINQPQHF.